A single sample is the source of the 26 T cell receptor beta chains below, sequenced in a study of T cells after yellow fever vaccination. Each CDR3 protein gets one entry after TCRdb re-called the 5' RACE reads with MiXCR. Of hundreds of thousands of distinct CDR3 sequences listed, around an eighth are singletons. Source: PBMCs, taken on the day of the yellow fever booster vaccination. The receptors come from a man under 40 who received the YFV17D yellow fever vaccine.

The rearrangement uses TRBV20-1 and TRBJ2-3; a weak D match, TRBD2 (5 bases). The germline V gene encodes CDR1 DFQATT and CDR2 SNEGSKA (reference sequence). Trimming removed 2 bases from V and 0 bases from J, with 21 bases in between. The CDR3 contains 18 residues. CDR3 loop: CSARKLASRKGSTDTQYF. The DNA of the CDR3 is TGCAGTGCTAGAAAGTTGGCTAGCAGGAAGGGCAGCACAGATACGCAGTATTTT.

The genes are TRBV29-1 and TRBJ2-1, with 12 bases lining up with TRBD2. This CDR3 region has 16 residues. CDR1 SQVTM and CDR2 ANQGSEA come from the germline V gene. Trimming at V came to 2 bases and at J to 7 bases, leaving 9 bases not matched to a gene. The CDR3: CSVERLPTSGRNEQFF. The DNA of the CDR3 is TGCAGCGTTGAAAGGTTGCCGACTAGCGGGAGAAATGAGCAGTTCTTC.

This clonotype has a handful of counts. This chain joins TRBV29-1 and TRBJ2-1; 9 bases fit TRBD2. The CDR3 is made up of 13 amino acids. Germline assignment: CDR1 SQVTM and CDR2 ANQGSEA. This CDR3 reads CSLVGGRANEQFF. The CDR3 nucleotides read TGCAGTCTCGTCGGCGGGAGGGCCAATGAGCAGTTCTTC.

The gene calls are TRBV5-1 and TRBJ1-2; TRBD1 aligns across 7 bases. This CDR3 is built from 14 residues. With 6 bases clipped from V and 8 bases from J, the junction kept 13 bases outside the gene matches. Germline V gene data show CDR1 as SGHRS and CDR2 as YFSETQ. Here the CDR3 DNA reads TGCGCCAGCACCGCAGGGGGGACCCCGTCGGGCTACACCTTC. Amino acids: CASTAGGTPSGYTF.

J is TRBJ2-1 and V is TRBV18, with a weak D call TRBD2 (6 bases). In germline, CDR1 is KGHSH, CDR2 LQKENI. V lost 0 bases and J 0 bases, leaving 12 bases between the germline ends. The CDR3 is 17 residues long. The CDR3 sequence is CASSPPGSGSSYNEQFF. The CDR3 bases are TGTGCCAGCTCACCACCGGGTTCCGGGAGCTCCTACAATGAGCAGTTCTTC.

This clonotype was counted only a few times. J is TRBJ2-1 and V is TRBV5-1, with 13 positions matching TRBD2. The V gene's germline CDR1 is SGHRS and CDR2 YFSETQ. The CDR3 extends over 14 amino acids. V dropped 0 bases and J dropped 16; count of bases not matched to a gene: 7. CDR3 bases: TGCGCCAGCAGCTTGGGGGGACTAGCGGGAAGATGCTTCTTC. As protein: CASSLGGLAGRCFF. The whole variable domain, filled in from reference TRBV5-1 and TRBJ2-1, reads KAGVTQTPRYLIKTRGQQVTLSCSPISGHRSVSWYQQTPGQGLQFLFEYFSETQRNKGNFPGRFSGRQFSNSRSEMNVSTLELGDSALYLCASSLGGLAGRCFFGPGTRLTVL.

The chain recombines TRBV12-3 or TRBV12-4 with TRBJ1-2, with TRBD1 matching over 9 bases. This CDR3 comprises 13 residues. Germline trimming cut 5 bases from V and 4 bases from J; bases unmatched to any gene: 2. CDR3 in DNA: TGTGCCAGCAGTCTACAGGGGGCCTATGGCTACACCTTC. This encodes CASSLQGAYGYTF.

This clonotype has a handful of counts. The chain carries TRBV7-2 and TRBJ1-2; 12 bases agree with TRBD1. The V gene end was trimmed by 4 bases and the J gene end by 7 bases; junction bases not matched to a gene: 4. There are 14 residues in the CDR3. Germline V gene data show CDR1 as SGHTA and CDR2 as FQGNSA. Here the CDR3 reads CASSYRDRGLGYTF. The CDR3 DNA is TGTGCCAGCAGCTACCGGGACAGGGGGCTTGGCTACACCTTC.

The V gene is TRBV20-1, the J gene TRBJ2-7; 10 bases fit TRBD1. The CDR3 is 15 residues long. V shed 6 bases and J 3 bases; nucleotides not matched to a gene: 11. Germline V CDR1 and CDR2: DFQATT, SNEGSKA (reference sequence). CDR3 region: CSAPKSRDRGYEQYF. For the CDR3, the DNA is TGCAGTGCCCCCAAGAGTAGGGACAGGGGCTACGAGCAGTACTTC.

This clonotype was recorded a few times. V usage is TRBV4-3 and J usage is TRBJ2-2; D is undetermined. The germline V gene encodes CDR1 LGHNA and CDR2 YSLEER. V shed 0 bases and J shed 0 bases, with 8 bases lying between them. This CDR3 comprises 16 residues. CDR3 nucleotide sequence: TGCGCCAGCAGCCAAGACCATGACGCGAACACCGGGGAGCTGTTTTTT. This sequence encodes CASSQDHDANTGELFF.

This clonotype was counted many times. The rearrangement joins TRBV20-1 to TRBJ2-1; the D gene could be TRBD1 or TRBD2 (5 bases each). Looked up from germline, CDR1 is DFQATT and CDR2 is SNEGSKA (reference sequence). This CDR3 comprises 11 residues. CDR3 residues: CSGDAANEQFF. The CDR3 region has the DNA TGCTCCGGGGACGCTGCCAATGAGCAGTTCTTC.

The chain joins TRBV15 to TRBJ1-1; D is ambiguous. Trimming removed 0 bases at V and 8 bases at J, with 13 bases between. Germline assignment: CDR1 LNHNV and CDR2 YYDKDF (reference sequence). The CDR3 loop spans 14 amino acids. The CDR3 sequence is CATSRDPEVGEAFF. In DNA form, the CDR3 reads TGTGCCACCAGCAGAGATCCAGAGGTTGGCGAAGCTTTCTTT.

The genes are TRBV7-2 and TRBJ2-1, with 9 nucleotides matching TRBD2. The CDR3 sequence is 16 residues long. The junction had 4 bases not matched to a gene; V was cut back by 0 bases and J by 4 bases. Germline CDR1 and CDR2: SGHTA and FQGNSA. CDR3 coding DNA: TGTGCCAGCAGCTTAGCTTCGACTAGCGGATACAATGAGCAGTTCTTC. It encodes CASSLASTSGYNEQFF.

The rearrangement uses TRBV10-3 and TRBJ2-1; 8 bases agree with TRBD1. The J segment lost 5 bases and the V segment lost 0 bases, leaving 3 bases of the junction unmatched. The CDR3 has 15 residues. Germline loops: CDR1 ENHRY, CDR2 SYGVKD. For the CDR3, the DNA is TGTGCCATCAGTGAGTCGGAGACAGGGGACAATGAGCAGTTCTTC. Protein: CAISESETGDNEQFF.

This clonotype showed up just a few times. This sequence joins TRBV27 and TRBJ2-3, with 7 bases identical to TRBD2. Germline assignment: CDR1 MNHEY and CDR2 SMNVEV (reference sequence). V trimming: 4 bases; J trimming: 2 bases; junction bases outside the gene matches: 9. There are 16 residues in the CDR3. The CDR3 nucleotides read TGTGCCAGCAGTTCCCGGTCAGCGGGAAACACAGATACGCAGTATTTT. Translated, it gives CASSSRSAGNTDTQYF.

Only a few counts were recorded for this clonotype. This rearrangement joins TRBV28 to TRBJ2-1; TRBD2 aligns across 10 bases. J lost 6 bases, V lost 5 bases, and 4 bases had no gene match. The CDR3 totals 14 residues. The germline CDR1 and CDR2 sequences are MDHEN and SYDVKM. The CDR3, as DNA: TGTGCCAGCAGTGGAAGCGGGAGGGCCAATGAGCAGTTCTTC. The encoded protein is CASSGSGRANEQFF.

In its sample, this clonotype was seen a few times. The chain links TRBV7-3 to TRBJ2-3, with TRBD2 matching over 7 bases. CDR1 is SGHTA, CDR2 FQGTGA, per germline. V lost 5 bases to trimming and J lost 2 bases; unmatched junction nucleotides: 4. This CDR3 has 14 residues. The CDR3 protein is CASSELAYTDTQYF. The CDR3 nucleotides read TGTGCCAGCAGCGAACTAGCGTACACAGATACGCAGTATTTT.

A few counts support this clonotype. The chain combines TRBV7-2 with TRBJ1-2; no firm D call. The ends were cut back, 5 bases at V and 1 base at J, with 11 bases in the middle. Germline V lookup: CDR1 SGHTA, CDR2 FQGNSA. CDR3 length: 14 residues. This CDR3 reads CASSPSKGNYGYTF. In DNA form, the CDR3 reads TGTGCCAGCAGCCCCTCTAAGGGTAACTATGGCTACACCTTC.

CDR3 coding DNA: TGCGCCAGCAGCCAGGTTGTCGGGAGCTCCTACAATGAGCAGTTCTTC. It translates to CASSQVVGSSYNEQFF. V and J are TRBV4-3 and TRBJ2-1, with D possibly matching TRBD2 (6 bases). Germline V CDR1 and CDR2: LGHNA, YSLEER. Trimming removed 3 bases at V and 0 bases at J, with 12 bases between. CDR3 length: 16 residues.

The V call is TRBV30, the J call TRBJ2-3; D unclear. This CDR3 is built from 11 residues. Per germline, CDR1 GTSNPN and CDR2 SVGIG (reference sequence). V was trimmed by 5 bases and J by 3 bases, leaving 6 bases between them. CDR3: CAWAGTDTQYF. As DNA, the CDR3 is TGTGCCTGGGCCGGTACAGATACGCAGTATTTT.

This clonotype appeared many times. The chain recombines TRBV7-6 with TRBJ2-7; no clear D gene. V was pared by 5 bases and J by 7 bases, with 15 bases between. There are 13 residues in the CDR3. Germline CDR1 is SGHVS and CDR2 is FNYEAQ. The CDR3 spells CASSPGPSGEQYF. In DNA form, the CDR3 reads TGTGCCAGCAGCCCAGGACCGTCGGGTGAGCAGTACTTC.

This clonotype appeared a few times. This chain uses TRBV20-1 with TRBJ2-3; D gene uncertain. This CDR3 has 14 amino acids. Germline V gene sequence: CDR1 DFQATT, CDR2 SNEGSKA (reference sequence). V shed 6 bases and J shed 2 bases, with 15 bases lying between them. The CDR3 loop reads CSAQRGRPTDTQYF. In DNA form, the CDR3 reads TGCAGTGCCCAAAGAGGACGGCCCACAGATACGCAGTATTTT.

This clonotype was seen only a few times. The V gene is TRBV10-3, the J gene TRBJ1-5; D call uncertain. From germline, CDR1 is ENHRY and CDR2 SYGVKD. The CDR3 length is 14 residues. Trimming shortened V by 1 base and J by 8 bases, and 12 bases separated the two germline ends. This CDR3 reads CAISELGGEEPQHF. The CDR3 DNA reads TGTGCCATCAGTGAGTTAGGAGGAGAGGAGCCCCAGCATTTT.

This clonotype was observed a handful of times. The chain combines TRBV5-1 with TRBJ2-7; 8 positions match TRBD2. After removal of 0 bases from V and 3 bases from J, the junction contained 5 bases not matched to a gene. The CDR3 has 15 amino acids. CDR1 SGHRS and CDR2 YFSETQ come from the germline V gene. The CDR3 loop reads CASSLVPSGSYEQYF. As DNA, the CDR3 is TGCGCCAGCAGCTTGGTCCCCAGCGGGAGCTACGAGCAGTACTTC.

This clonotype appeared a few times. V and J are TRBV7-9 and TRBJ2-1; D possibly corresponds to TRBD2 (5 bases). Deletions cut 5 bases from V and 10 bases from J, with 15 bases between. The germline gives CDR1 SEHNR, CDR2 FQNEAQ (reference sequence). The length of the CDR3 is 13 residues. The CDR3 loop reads CASSTGSLGEQFF. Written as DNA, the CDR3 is TGTGCCAGCAGCACGGGATCCCTCGGGGAGCAGTTCTTC.

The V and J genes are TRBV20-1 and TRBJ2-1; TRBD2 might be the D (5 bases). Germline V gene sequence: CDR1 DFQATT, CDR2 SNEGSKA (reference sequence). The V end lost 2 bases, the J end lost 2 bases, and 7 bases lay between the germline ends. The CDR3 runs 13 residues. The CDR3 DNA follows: TGCAGTGCTAGAAGCGGCACCTACAATGAGCAGTTCTTC. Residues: CSARSGTYNEQFF.